The entry that follows covers one T cell receptor (beta chain) sequence. Trimming took 2 bases from V and 4 from J, leaving 22 bases between them. Germline CDR1 and CDR2: SGHTA and FQGNSA. There are 18 residues in the CDR3. The data derive from a study of shared clonotypes between healthy human individuals. TCRdb's table, derived via immunoSEQ multiplex PCR, lists solely in-frame clones and lacks some. This table holds about 580,000 clones, 95% to 98% found once. Positively selected for CCR7, the CD45RO-negative cells used as naive CD8 cells excluded terminally differentiated effector memory CD45RA+ cells.

Sequencing was carried out using naive CD8+ T cells sorted from blood. This rearrangement joins TRBV7-2 to TRBJ2-3; the D call may be TRBD1 or TRBD2 (5 bases each). The receptor was derived from a man aged 30 to 39 in good health. The CDR3 DNA reads TGTGCCAGCAGCTTATACCCTCGGGCAGGGAGCGGCCCAGATACGCAGTATTTT. It translates to CASSLYPRAGSGPDTQYF.